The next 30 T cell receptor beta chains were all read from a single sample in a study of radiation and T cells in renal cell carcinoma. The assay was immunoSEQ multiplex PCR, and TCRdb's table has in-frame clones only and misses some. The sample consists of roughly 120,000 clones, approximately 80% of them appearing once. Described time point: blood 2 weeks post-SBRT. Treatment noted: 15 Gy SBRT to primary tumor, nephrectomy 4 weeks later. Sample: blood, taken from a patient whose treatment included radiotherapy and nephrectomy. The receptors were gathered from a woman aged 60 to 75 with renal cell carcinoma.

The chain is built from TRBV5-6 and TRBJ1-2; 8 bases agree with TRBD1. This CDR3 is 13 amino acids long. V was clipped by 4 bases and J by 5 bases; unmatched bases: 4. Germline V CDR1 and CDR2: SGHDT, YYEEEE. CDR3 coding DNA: TGTGCCAGCAGCATGGACAGGGTTTATGGCTACACCTTC. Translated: CASSMDRVYGYTF.

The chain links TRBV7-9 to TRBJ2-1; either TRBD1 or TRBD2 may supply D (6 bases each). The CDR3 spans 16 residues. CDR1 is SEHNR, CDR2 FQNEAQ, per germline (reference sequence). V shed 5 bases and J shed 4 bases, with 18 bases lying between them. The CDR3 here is CASSPDRGPRYNEQFF. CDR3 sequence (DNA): TGTGCCAGCAGCCCTGACCGGGGGCCAAGGTACAATGAGCAGTTCTTC.

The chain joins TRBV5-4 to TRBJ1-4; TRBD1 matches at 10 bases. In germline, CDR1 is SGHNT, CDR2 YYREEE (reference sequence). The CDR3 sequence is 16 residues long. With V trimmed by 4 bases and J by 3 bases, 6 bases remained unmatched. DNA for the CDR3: TGTGCCAGCAGCGGGACAGGGGATGGAGCTAATGAAAAACTGTTTTTT. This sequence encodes CASSGTGDGANEKLFF.

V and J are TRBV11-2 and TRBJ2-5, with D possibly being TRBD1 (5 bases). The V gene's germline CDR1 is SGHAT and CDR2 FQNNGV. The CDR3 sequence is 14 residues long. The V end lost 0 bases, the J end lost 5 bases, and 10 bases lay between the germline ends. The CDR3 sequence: CASSLERQSETQYF. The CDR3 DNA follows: TGTGCCAGCAGCTTAGAGAGACAGTCGGAGACCCAGTACTTC.

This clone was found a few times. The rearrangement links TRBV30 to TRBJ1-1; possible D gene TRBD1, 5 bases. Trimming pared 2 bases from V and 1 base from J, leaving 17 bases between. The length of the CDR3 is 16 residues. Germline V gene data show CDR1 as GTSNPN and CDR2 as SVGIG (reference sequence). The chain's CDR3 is CAWSRTGSWGNTEAFF. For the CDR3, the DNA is TGTGCCTGGAGTCGTACAGGATCTTGGGGGAACACTGAAGCTTTCTTT.

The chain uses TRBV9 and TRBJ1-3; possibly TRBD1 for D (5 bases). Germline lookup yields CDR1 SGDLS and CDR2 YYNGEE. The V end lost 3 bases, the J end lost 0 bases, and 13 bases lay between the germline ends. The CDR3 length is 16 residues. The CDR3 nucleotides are TGTGCCAGCAGCGGGCACGACAGTATCTCTGGAAACACCATATATTTT. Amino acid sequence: CASSGHDSISGNTIYF.

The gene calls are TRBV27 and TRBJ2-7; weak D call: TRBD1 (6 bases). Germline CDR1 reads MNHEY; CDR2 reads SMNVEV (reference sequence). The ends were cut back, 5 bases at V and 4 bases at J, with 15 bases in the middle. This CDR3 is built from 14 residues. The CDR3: CASSPGTKTYEQYF. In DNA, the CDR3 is TGTGCCAGCAGTCCCGGGACAAAGACTTACGAGCAGTACTTC.

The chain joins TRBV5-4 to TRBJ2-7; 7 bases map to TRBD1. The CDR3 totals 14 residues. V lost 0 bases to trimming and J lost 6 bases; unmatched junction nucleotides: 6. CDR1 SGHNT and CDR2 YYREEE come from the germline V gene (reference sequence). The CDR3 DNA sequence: TGTGCCAGCAGCTTGGCCGTAGGGGGCCTCGAGCAGTACTTC. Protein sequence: CASSLAVGGLEQYF.

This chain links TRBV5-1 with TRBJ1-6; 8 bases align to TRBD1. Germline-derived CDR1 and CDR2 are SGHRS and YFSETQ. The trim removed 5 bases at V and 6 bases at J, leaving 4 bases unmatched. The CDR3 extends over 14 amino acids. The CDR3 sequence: CASRPGGVNSPLHF. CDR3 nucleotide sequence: TGCGCCAGCAGGCCAGGGGGCGTTAATTCACCCCTCCACTTT.

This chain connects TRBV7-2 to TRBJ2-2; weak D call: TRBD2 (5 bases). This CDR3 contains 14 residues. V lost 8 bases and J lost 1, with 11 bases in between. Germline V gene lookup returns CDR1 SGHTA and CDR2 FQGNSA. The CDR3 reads CASGGSWNTGELFF. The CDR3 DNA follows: TGTGCCAGCGGAGGTAGCTGGAACACCGGGGAGCTGTTTTTT.

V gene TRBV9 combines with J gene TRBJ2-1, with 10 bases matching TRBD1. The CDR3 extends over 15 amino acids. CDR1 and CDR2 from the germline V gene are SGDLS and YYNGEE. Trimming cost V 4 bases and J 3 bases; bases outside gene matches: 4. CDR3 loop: CASSPGQGNYNEQFF. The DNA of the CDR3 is TGTGCCAGCAGCCCGGGACAGGGGAACTACAATGAGCAGTTCTTC.

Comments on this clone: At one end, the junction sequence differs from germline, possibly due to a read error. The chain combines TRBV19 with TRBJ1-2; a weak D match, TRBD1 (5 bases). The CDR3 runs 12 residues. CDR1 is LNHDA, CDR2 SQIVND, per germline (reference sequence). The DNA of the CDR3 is TGTGCCAGTAGTATATATCGGGGACTGCCGGACTTC. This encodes CASSIYRGLPDF.

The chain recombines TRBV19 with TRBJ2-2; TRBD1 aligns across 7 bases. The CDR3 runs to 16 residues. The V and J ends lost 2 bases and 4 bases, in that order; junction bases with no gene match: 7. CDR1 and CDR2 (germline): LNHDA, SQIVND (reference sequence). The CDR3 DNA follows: TGTGCCAGTAGTATAACGCCGACAGGGATCACCGGGGAGCTGTTTTTT. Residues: CASSITPTGITGELFF. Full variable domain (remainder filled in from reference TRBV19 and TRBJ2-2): DGGITQSPKYLFRKEGQNVTLSCEQNLNHDAMYWYRQDPGQGLRLIYYSQIVNDFQKGDIAEGYSVSREKKESFPLTVTSAQKNPTAFYLCASSITPTGITGELFFGEGSRLTVL.

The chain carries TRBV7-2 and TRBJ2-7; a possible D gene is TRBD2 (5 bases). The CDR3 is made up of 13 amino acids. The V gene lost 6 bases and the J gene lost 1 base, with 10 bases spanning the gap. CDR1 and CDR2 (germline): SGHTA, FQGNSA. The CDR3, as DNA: TGTGCCAGCAGAGTGACTACATCCTACGAGCAGTACTTC. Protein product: CASRVTTSYEQYF.

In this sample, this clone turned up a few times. CDR3 nucleotides: TGTGCCAGCAGCTTGCGCGGGGCCAATGCCTACGAGCAGTACTTC. It specifies CASSLRGANAYEQYF. This sequence joins TRBV5-4 and TRBJ2-7, with D possibly matching TRBD2 (6 bases). V lost 1 base and J lost 2, with 13 bases in between. This CDR3 is built from 15 residues. The germline V gene has CDR1 SGHNT and CDR2 YYREEE (reference sequence).

The CDR3 DNA sequence: TGTGCCAGCAGTTTCCTAACACAGGCTAATTCACCCCTCCACTTT. It specifies CASSFLTQANSPLHF. This chain connects TRBV28 to TRBJ1-6, with D maybe TRBD1 (5 bases). The CDR3 has 15 residues. The V and J ends lost 3 bases and 6 bases respectively, with 12 bases between them. CDR1 MDHEN and CDR2 SYDVKM come from the germline V gene.

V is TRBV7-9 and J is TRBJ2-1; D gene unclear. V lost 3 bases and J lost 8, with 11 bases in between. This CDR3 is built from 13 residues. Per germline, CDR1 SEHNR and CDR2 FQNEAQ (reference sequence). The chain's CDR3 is CASSFNGVDEQFF. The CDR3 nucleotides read TGTGCCAGCAGCTTCAATGGGGTCGATGAGCAGTTCTTC.

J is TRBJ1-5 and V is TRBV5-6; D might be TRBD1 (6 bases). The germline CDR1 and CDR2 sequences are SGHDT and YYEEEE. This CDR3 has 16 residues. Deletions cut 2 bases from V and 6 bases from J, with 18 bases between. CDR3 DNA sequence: TGTGCCAGCAGCTTTTGGACGGGACACAAGGTTCAGCCCCAGCATTTT. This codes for CASSFWTGHKVQPQHF.

CDR3 residues: CASSPGQGASTDTQYF. The CDR3 DNA sequence: TGTGCCAGCAGCCCAGGACAGGGGGCGAGCACAGATACGCAGTATTTT. The genes are TRBV9 and TRBJ2-3, with 11 bases matching TRBD1. In germline, CDR1 is SGDLS, CDR2 YYNGEE. The CDR3 is made up of 16 amino acids. The junction had 4 bases not matched to a gene; V was cut back by 4 bases and J by 0 bases.

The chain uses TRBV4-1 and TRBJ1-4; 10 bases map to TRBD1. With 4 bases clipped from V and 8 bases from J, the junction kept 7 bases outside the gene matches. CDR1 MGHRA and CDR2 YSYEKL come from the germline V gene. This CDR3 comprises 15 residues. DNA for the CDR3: TGCGCCAGCAGCCCTCGCGACAGGGGGCGAGAAAAACTGTTTTTT. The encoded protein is CASSPRDRGREKLFF.

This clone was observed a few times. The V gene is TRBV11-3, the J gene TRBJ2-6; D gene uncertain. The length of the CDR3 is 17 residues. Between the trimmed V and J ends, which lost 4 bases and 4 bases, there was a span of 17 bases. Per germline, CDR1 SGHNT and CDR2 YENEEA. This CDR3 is CASSSYSDPSGANVLTF. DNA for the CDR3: TGTGCCAGCAGCTCCTACTCAGACCCGTCCGGGGCCAACGTCCTGACTTTC. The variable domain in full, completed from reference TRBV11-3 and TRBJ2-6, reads EAGVVQSPRYKIIEKKQPVAFWCNPISGHNTLYWYLQNLGQGPELLIRYENEEAVDDSQLPKDRFSAERLKGVDSTLKIQPAELGDSAVYLCASSSYSDPSGANVLTFGAGSRLTVL.

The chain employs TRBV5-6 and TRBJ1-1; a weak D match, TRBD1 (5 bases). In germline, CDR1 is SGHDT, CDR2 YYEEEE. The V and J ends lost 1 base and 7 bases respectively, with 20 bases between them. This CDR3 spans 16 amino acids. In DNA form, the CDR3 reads TGTGCCAGCAGCTTGTCCCAAATAAGGGGATTAAATGAAGCTTTCTTT. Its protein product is CASSLSQIRGLNEAFF.

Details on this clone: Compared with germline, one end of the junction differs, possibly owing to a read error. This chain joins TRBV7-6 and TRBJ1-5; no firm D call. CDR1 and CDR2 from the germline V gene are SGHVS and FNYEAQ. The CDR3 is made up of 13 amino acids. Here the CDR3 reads CASSLGSYQPQHF. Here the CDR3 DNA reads TGTGCCAGCAGCCTTGGTAGCTATCAGCCCCAGCATTTT.

The CDR3 loop is CASSAARDDYGYTF. CDR3 in DNA: TGTGCCAGCAGTGCCGCCCGCGACGACTATGGCTACACCTTC. The V call is TRBV28, the J call TRBJ1-2; unclear D gene. This CDR3 is built from 14 residues. The ends were cut back, 5 bases at V and 3 bases at J, with 13 bases in the middle. Germline V gene lookup returns CDR1 MDHEN and CDR2 SYDVKM.

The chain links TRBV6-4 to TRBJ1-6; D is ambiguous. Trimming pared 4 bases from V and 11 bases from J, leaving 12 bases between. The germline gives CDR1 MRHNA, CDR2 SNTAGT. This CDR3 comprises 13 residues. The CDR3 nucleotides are TGTGCCAGCAGTGGAGCGGGGTGGACACCCCTCCACTTT. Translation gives CASSGAGWTPLHF.

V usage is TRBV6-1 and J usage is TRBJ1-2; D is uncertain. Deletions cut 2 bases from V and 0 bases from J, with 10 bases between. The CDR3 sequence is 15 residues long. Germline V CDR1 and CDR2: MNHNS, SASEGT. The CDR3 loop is CASSELSSANYGYTF. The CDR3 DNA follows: TGTGCCAGCAGTGAATTAAGTTCGGCTAACTATGGCTACACCTTC.

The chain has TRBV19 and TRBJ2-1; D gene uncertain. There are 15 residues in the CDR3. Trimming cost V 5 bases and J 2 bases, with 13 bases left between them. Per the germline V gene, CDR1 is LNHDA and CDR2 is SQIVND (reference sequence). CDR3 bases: TGTGCCAGTAGTCCCGGAACACCTACCTACAATGAGCAGTTCTTC. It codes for CASSPGTPTYNEQFF.

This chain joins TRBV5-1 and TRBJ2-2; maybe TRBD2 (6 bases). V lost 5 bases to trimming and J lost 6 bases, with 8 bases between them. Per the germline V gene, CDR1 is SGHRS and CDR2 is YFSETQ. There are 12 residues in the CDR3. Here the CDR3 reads CASREGSGELFF. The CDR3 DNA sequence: TGCGCCAGCAGGGAGGGGTCCGGGGAGCTGTTTTTT.

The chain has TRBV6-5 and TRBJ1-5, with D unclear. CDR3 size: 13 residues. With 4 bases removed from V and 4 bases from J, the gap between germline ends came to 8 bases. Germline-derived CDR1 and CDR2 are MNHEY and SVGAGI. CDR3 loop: CASSLGFNQPQHF. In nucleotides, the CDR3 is TGTGCCAGCAGTTTGGGGTTTAATCAGCCCCAGCATTTT.

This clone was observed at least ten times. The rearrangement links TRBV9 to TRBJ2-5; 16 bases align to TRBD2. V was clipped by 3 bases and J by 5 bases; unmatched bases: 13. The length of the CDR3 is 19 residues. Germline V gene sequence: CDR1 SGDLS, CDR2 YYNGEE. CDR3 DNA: TGTGCCAGCAGCGACCAATCCGGGACTAGCGGGAGGGTTCGGGAGACCCAGTACTTC. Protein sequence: CASSDQSGTSGRVRETQYF.